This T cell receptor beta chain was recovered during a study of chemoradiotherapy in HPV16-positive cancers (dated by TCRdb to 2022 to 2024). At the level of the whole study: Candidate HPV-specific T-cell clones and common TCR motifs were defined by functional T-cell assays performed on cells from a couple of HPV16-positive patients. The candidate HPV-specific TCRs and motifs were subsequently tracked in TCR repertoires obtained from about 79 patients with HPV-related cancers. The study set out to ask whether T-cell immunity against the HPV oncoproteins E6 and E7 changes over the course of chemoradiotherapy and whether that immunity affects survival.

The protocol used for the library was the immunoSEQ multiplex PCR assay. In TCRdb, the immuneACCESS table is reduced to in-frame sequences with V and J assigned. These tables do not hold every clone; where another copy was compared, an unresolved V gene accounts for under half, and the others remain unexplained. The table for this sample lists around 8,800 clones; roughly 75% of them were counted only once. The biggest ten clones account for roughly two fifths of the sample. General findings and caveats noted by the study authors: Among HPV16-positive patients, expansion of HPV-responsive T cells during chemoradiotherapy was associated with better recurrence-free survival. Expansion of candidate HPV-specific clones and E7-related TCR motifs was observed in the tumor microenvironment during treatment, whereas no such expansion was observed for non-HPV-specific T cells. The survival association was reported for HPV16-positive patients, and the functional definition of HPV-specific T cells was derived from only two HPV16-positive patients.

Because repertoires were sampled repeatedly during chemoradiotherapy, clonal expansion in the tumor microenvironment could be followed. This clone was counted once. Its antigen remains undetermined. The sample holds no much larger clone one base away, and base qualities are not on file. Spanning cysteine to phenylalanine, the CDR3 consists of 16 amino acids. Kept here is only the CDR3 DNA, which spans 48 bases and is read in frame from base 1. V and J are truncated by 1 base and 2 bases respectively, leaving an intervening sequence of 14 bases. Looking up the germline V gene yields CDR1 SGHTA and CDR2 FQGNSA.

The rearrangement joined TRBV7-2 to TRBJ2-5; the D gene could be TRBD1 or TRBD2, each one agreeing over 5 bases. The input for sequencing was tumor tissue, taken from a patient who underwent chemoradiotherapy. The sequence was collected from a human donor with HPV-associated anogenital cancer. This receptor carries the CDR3 CASSLGGLWGQETQYF. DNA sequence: TGTGCCAGCAGCTTAGGGGGCTTATGGGGGCAAGAGACCCAGTACTTC. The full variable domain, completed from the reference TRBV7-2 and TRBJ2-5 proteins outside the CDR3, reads GAGVSQSPSNKVTEKGKDVELRCDPISGHTALYWYRQSLGQGLEFLIYFQGNSAPDKSGLPSDRFSAERTGGSVSTLTIQRTQQEDSAVYLCASSLGGLWGQETQYFGPGTRLLVL.